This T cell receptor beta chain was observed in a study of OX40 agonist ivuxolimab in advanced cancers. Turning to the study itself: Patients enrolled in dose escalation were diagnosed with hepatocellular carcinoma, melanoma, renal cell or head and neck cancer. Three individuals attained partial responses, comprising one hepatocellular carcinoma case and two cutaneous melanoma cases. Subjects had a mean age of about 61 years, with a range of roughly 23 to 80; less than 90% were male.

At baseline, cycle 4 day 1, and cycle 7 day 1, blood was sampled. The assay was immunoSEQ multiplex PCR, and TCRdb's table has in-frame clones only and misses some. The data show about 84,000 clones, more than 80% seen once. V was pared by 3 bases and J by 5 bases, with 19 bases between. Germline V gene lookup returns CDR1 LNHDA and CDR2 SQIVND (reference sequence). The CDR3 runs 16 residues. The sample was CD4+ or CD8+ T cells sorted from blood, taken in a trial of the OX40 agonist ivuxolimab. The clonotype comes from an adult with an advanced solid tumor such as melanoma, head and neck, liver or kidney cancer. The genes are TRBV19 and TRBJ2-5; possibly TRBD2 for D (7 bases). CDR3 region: CASSIEGRGGLETQYF. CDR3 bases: TGTGCCAGTAGTATTGAGGGGAGGGGGGGCCTCGAGACCCAGTACTTC.